The 30 T cell receptor beta chains listed next were all sequenced from one sample in a study of blood T cell repertoires in COVID-19. Using immunoSEQ multiplex PCR, the repertoire was profiled, and TCRdb retains in-frame clones only, with some absent. The sample records under 300,000 clones, approximately 90% being singletons. The sequencing sample was made of peripheral blood. These receptors came from a woman aged 40 to 50 with acute or convalescent COVID-19.

The chain uses TRBV6-1 and TRBJ2-1; the match to TRBD2 covers 11 bases. The trim removed 6 bases at V and 5 bases at J, leaving 6 bases unmatched. Germline-derived CDR1 and CDR2 are MNHNS and SASEGT. This CDR3 region has 15 residues. CDR3 bases: TGTGCCAGCAGCCGTAGCGGGGGGGCCCACAATGAGCAGTTCTTC. Its protein is CASSRSGGAHNEQFF.

The chain employs TRBV30 and TRBJ1-2, with a possible D match to TRBD1 (6 bases). The V gene lost 4 bases and the J gene lost 5 bases, with 17 bases spanning the gap. Germline CDR1 GTSNPN, CDR2 SVGIG (reference sequence). The CDR3 covers 14 residues. The CDR3 loop is CAWTEGGDGYGYTF. The CDR3 nucleotides read TGTGCCTGGACCGAGGGGGGGGACGGTTATGGCTACACCTTC. The complete variable domain, with remaining parts taken from reference TRBV30 and TRBJ1-2, reads SQTIHQWPATLVQPVGSPLSLECTVEGTSNPNLYWYRQAAGRGLQLLFYSVGIGQISSEVPQNLSASRPQDRQFILSSKKLLLSDSGFYLCAWTEGGDGYGYTFGSGTRLTVV.

The chain combines TRBV24-1 with TRBJ1-5, with a tentative D call TRBD1 (6 bases). This CDR3 comprises 14 residues. Germline V CDR1 and CDR2: KGHDR, SFDVKD. The V end was cut by 5 bases, the J end by 4 bases, with 11 bases between. For the CDR3, the DNA is TGTGCCACCAGTGTTCAGGGGTATAATCAGCCCCAGCATTTT. Translating gives CATSVQGYNQPQHF.

The chain couples TRBV6-2 or TRBV6-3 to TRBJ2-3; D is unresolved. CDR1 and CDR2 from the germline V gene are MNHEY and SVGEGT. The CDR3 totals 13 residues. V was cut by 4 bases and J by 2 bases, with 7 bases left in between. CDR3 sequence (DNA): TGTGCCAGCAGTTCCCCAATCACAGATACGCAGTATTTT. It codes for CASSSPITDTQYF.

CDR3 bases: TGCGCCAGCGGCCAACTTCTAGCGGGGGGCGGGACCGATACGCAGTATTTT. It translates to CASGQLLAGGGTDTQYF. The J gene is TRBJ2-3, the V gene TRBV5-1; 11 positions match TRBD2. Trimming removed 7 bases from V and 6 bases from J; junction bases left unmatched: 16. The CDR3 contains 17 residues. The germline V gene has CDR1 SGHRS and CDR2 YFSETQ.

This chain connects TRBV18 to TRBJ2-3; TRBD1 aligns across 9 bases. Looked up from germline, CDR1 is KGHSH and CDR2 is LQKENI. This CDR3 is built from 15 residues. After removal of 0 bases from V and 5 bases from J, the junction contained 3 bases not matched to a gene. The CDR3 coding sequence is TGTGCCAGCTCACCACCCCAGGACAGGGGAGATACGCAGTATTTT. It translates to CASSPPQDRGDTQYF.

The rearrangement links TRBV7-2 to TRBJ1-2, with a possible D match to TRBD1 (6 bases). Germline assignment: CDR1 SGHTA and CDR2 FQGNSA. The V end was cut by 1 base, the J end by 6 bases, with 15 bases between. The CDR3 loop spans 15 amino acids. Written as DNA, the CDR3 is TGTGCCAGCAGCTTAGTGACGGGCAGGGACAATGGCTACACCTTC. Amino acids: CASSLVTGRDNGYTF.

V usage is TRBV3-1 (or the pseudogene TRBV3-2) and J usage is TRBJ1-1, with a weak D call TRBD1 (6 bases). Trimming removed 4 bases at V and 4 bases at J, with 16 bases between. CDR3 length: 15 amino acids. Per the germline V gene, CDR1 is LGHDT and CDR2 is YNNKEL (reference sequence). The CDR3: CASSREGGRVTEAFF. The CDR3 DNA is TGTGCCAGCAGCCGAGAGGGGGGGCGCGTCACTGAAGCTTTCTTT.

V gene TRBV5-1 combines with J gene TRBJ1-4, with 9 bases matching TRBD1. The CDR3 extends over 14 amino acids. Germline lookup yields CDR1 SGHRS and CDR2 YFSETQ. The J segment lost 6 bases and the V segment lost 2 bases, leaving 2 bases of the junction unmatched. The CDR3 reads CASSLDRGDEKLFF. CDR3 nucleotide sequence: TGCGCCAGCAGCTTAGACAGGGGGGATGAAAAACTGTTTTTT.

This clone was observed a single time. This chain's CDR3 is CATSRVGGTGTAGELFF. The CDR3 bases are TGTGCCACCAGCAGAGTGGGTGGGACAGGGACCGCCGGGGAGCTGTTTTTT. The V call is TRBV15, the J call TRBJ2-2, with 9 bases matching TRBD1. V trimming: 1 base; J trimming: 6 bases; junction bases outside the gene matches: 9. There are 17 residues in the CDR3. Germline V lookup: CDR1 LNHNV, CDR2 YYDKDF (reference sequence).

V gene TRBV6-5 combines with J gene TRBJ1-2; the match to TRBD1 covers 9 bases. Germline trimming cut 7 bases from V and 4 bases from J; bases unmatched to any gene: 7. Looked up from germline, CDR1 is MNHEY and CDR2 is SVGAGI. This CDR3 has 14 residues. The DNA for the CDR3 is TGTGCCAGCACTACGGGACAGGGTTTCTATGGCTACACCTTC. As protein: CASTTGQGFYGYTF.

CDR3 protein: CASSTFGTSGQETQYF. The CDR3 region has the DNA TGTGCCAGCAGCACGTTCGGGACTAGCGGGCAAGAGACCCAGTACTTC. The rearrangement links TRBV11-2 to TRBJ2-5; 12 bases align to TRBD2. Germline CDR1 and CDR2: SGHAT and FQNNGV. The V segment lost 5 bases and the J segment 2 bases; nucleotides outside the gene matches: 6. The CDR3 length is 16 residues.

The gene calls are TRBV18 and TRBJ1-2; the D gene is possibly TRBD1 (5 bases). The V end was cut by 2 bases, the J end by 10 bases, with 17 bases between. The CDR3 contains 14 residues. Germline V gene lookup returns CDR1 KGHSH and CDR2 LQKENI. As DNA, the CDR3 is TGTGCCAGCTCACCAACCCCCATTCAGGGCGACTACACCTTC. This codes for CASSPTPIQGDYTF.

The chain employs TRBV21-1 and TRBJ1-1. TRBV21-1 is classified as a pseudogene. The CDR3 totals 16 residues. CDR3 in DNA: TGTGCCAGCAGCAAAGTCGTCGTGACGGGGAACACTGAAGCTTTCTTT. It codes for CASSKVVVTGNTEAFF.

V is TRBV2 and J is TRBJ1-2; TRBD1 might be the D (5 bases). There are 14 residues in the CDR3. Germline CDR1 is SNHLY and CDR2 is FYNNEI. V shed 4 bases and J shed 4 bases, with 13 bases lying between them. Here the CDR3 reads CASSGGGLGYGYTF. The CDR3 bases are TGTGCCAGCAGTGGGGGGGGTTTGGGCTATGGCTACACCTTC.

This clone showed up just once. V usage is TRBV9 and J usage is TRBJ1-1; the D gene is possibly TRBD1 (5 bases). This CDR3 has 15 amino acids. Germline V gives CDR1 SGDLS, CDR2 YYNGEE. V was trimmed by 4 bases and J by 4 bases, leaving 17 bases between them. The CDR3 region is CASSPFPTGGTEAFF. The CDR3 DNA reads as TGTGCCAGCAGCCCCTTCCCCACGGGGGGCACTGAAGCTTTCTTT.

The V call is TRBV2, the J call TRBJ2-7; D unresolved. Per the germline V gene, CDR1 is SNHLY and CDR2 is FYNNEI. Trimming shortened V by 8 bases and J by 3 bases, and 14 bases separated the two germline ends. This CDR3 spans 13 amino acids. The CDR3 sequence is CASVSEQSYEQYV. As DNA, the CDR3 is TGTGCCAGCGTTTCCGAACAGAGCTACGAGCAGTACGTC.

This chain uses TRBV6-5 with TRBJ1-2; the match to TRBD1 covers 7 bases. J gave up 1 base and V 4 bases, and 6 bases lay outside the gene matches. The CDR3 contains 15 residues. CDR1 is MNHEY, CDR2 SVGAGI, per germline. For the CDR3, the DNA is TGTGCCAGCAGTTTCGGGGACAGCCGTAACTATGGCTACACCTTC. The encoded protein is CASSFGDSRNYGYTF.

The rearrangement uses TRBV11-1 and TRBJ2-3; 7 nucleotides align to TRBD1. V lost 6 bases, J lost 7 bases, and 13 bases stayed unmatched. This CDR3 has 15 residues. The germline V gene encodes CDR1 SGHAT and CDR2 FQDESV (reference sequence). CDR3 amino acids: CASSPQGQRLHTQYF. CDR3 nucleotides: TGTGCCAGCAGTCCCCAGGGACAGAGGTTGCATACGCAGTATTTT.

The rearrangement links TRBV7-9 to TRBJ1-3; no firm D call. The CDR3 sequence is 14 residues long. The V end was cut by 5 bases, the J end by 0 bases, with 8 bases between. Germline CDR1 and CDR2: SEHNR and FQNEAQ (reference sequence). CDR3 sequence (DNA): TGTGCCAGCAGCGTAAGGAGCTCTGGAAACACCATATATTTT. Amino acids: CASSVRSSGNTIYF.

The gene calls are TRBV10-3 and TRBJ2-3; 12 bases are shared with TRBD2. The trim removed 4 bases at V and 1 base at J, leaving 9 bases unmatched. This CDR3 is 18 amino acids long. Per the germline V gene, CDR1 is ENHRY and CDR2 is SYGVKD. The CDR3 here is CAISVRLAGGWGTDTQYF. Here the CDR3 DNA reads TGTGCCATCAGTGTGCGGCTAGCGGGGGGGTGGGGCACAGATACGCAGTATTTT.

This clone was seen only a few times. This sequence joins TRBV5-1 and TRBJ1-4; D may be TRBD1 (5 bases). V lost 3 bases and J 8 bases, leaving 17 bases between the germline ends. The germline V gene encodes CDR1 SGHRS and CDR2 YFSETQ. This CDR3 spans 15 amino acids. The CDR3 DNA sequence: TGCGCCAGCAGCTCATTGCCCGGGGGTAGGGAAAAACTGTTTTTT. Translation: CASSSLPGGREKLFF.

The chain combines TRBV6-1 with TRBJ1-2; 8 bases map to TRBD1. CDR1 and CDR2 from the germline V gene are MNHNS and SASEGT. CDR3 length: 14 amino acids. V dropped 2 bases and J dropped 3; count of bases not matched to a gene: 2. The CDR3 nucleotides are TGTGCCAGCAGTGAACCGGGACAGGACTATGGCTACACCTTC. Protein: CASSEPGQDYGYTF.

In its sample, this clone was seen once. The chain is built from TRBV27 and TRBJ1-6; 8 bases line up with TRBD1. V was clipped by 3 bases and J by 6 bases; unmatched bases: 1. The CDR3 has 14 residues. The germline V gene has CDR1 MNHEY and CDR2 SMNVEV (reference sequence). Here the CDR3 reads CASSLGQANSPLHF. CDR3 DNA sequence: TGTGCCAGCAGTTTGGGACAGGCTAATTCACCCCTCCACTTT.

The chain carries TRBV7-2 and TRBJ1-2, with TRBD1 identical over 8 bases. Trimming removed 3 bases from V and 7 bases from J; junction bases left unmatched: 7. The CDR3 is 14 residues long. Germline loops: CDR1 SGHTA, CDR2 FQGNSA. DNA of the CDR3: TGTGCCAGCAGCTTCCCGGACAGGGTGGGTGGCTACACCTTC. Translation gives CASSFPDRVGGYTF.

The chain links TRBV5-4 to TRBJ1-2; no definite D call. Per the germline V gene, CDR1 is SGHNT and CDR2 is YYREEE (reference sequence). V lost 3 bases to trimming and J lost 8 bases, with 11 bases between them. The CDR3 sequence is 12 residues long. The CDR3 DNA is TGTGCCAGCAGCTCCTACAGCTTGGGCTACACCTTC. Protein sequence: CASSSYSLGYTF.

The genes are TRBV15 and TRBJ1-2; the D is unclear. Germline V lookup: CDR1 LNHNV, CDR2 YYDKDF (reference sequence). V lost 4 bases to trimming and J lost 3 bases, with 3 bases between them. The CDR3 covers 11 residues. The CDR3 nucleotides are TGTGCCACCAGCACTTACTATGGCTACACCTTC. Translation: CATSTYYGYTF.

The chain recombines TRBV7-8 with TRBJ1-5, with D possibly matching TRBD1 (6 bases). The CDR3 is made up of 15 amino acids. The germline V gene encodes CDR1 SGHVS and CDR2 FQNEAQ. The V gene lost 2 bases and the J gene lost 4 bases, with 12 bases spanning the gap. This chain's CDR3 is CASSLTGQRNQPQHF. CDR3 bases: TGTGCCAGCAGCTTAACCGGACAGAGGAATCAGCCCCAGCATTTT.

The rearrangement uses TRBV5-6 and TRBJ1-1, with D tentatively TRBD1 (5 bases). Germline-derived CDR1 and CDR2 are SGHDT and YYEEEE. V was cut by 4 bases and J by 11 bases, with 21 bases left in between. This CDR3 has 14 residues. The CDR3 loop is CASSKSDGASFAFF. The CDR3 DNA reads TGTGCCAGCAGCAAGTCGGATGGGGCCTCGTTCGCTTTCTTT.

As concerns this clone: One end of the junction does not line up with germline, which may come from a read error. The chain links TRBV3-1 (or the pseudogene TRBV3-2) to TRBJ1-1; the D gene is possibly TRBD1 (5 bases). The CDR3 runs to 12 residues. Germline CDR1 LGHDT, CDR2 YNNKEL (reference sequence). CDR3: CASSQLDTEAFF. The CDR3 DNA follows: TGTGCCAGCAGCCAATTGGACACGGAAGCTTTCTTT.